Reported below is one TCR beta chain. This clonotype has more than one count but fewer than ten. The specificity of this receptor is unknown. Per-base quality was not reported, and no clone a single base away is much larger than it. V and J lose 4 bases and 5 bases, and a span of 14 bases separates them. From cysteine to phenylalanine, the CDR3 is 15 amino acids long. The sequence is cut down to CDR3 DNA, 45 bases in frame from base 1. Per the germline V gene, MGHRA is the CDR1 and YSYEKL is the CDR2. These reads were obtained on an Illumina NovaSeq 6000. cDNA libraries for TCRalpha and TCRbeta were prepared by 5'RACE using constant-segment primers, with sample barcodes and unique molecular identifiers added. RNA was extracted from every sample with Trizol reagent. The libraries were amplified in two PCR steps, and the second step added a second sample barcode and Illumina TruSeq adapters. Sequencing of the libraries was done on an Illumina NovaSeq, producing 2 x 150 bp paired-end reads. For the original study's pipeline: Demultiplexing of reads and collapsing into UMI-guided consensus sequences were performed with migec v1.2.7. With mixcr v2.1.11, UMI consensuses were aligned to TRA and TRB V and J templates and assembled into clonotypes. A clonotype was counted as expanded or contracted only if both edgeR and NoisET called the change significant, with noise models trained on biological replicates. For edgeR calls, the thresholds were a false discovery rate-adjusted p below 0.01 and a log2 fold-change of 1. As an exploratory analysis of dynamics, max-normalized trajectories of the 1000 most abundant clonotypes were examined with PCA combined with hierarchical clustering. Each responding clone was given a CD4 or CD8 phenotype based on the CD4+ and CD8+ repertoires, which had been sequenced separately. TCRdb handled the public reads itself, with Q25 trimming in fastp and clone calling in MiXCR, and kept productive beta chains. Identical CDR3 proteins give one entry, which carries the most common genes and DNA. These V and J calls originate from TCRdb's pipeline instead of the authors' own analysis. This sample lists 100,000 to 140,000 distinct CDR3 sequences; about 15% were detected once. The ten most abundant clones make up 35% to 40% of the sample.

PBMCs were isolated by Ficoll-Paque density gradient centrifugation. The sample belongs to a study of T-cell memory formation after mild COVID-19 (dated by TCRdb to about 2021). Study-level background: TCR sequence clusters from the two donors were found to be largely donor specific. In two donors, T-cell clones that expanded and contracted after mild COVID-19 were followed by sequencing TCRalpha and TCRbeta repertoires longitudinally. The cohort comprised two young, previously healthy adult volunteers, one female and one male.

Beyond this particular receptor, the publication reports: The detection of some responding clones in pre-infection memory suggests that pre-existing cross-reactive memory T cells joined the SARS-CoV-2 response. The study included only a couple of mild cases, and larger cohorts that include severe cases with pre-infection samples were judged to be necessary. SARS-CoV-2 specificity of the second-wave clones peaking on day 37 was not confirmed. Clones contracting from day 15 to 85 had balanced CD4/CD8 phenotypes, while a second wave expanding from day 15 to 37 was biased towards CD4+. Contracting CD4+ clones were located mainly in the CM and EM memory subsets, whereas CD8+ clones were found to be enriched in EMRA.

Sequencing was performed on PBMCs or a T cell subset sorted from them (not recorded which). The chain is assembled from TRBV4-1 and TRBJ2-2, and the D gene may be TRBD1, 6 bases matching. The origin of this receptor is a man younger than 35 who had mild COVID-19 (a few samples of this study predate the infection). The sample titles of this study are shuffled in the database, so cell type and time point are left out; the donor was told from shared clones. At the DNA level, the sequence is TGCGCCAGCAGCCCTCGACAGGTGATAACCGGGGAGCTGTTTTTT. Protein translation: CASSPRQVITGELFF.